The 32 T cell receptor beta chains in this list originate from one sample, sequenced in a study of shared clonotypes between healthy human individuals. Sequencing was performed with immunoSEQ multiplex PCR; in TCRdb, only in-frame clones are kept and a portion is missing. The sample shows about 490,000 clones, around 80% of them seen only once. The sequenced sample consisted of PBMCs. The origin of the receptors is a woman aged 40 to 55 in good health. Some clones in this sample may be carry-over from other donors' samples.

This chain joins TRBV15 and TRBJ2-7, with D possibly matching TRBD2 (5 bases). CDR1 is LNHNV, CDR2 YYDKDF, per germline (reference sequence). The V end was cut by 0 bases, the J end by 4 bases, with 13 bases between. The CDR3 is 15 residues long. CDR3 in amino acids: CATSRDSDGRYEQYF. DNA for the CDR3: TGTGCCACCAGCAGAGATAGCGATGGCCGATACGAGCAGTACTTC.

Concerning this clone: Other DNA variants within this sample encode the same CDR3. V usage is TRBV10-3 and J usage is TRBJ1-3; D remains unclear. Trimming shortened V by 3 bases and J by 3 bases, and 3 bases separated the two germline ends. Germline CDR1 is ENHRY and CDR2 is SYGVKD. This CDR3 comprises 12 residues. The CDR3 DNA reads as TGTGCCATCAGTGAAGTTGGAAACACCATATATTTT. Encoded protein: CAISEVGNTIYF.

For this clone: A read error may explain this, as a much larger clone is one base away. The chain employs TRBV6-1 and TRBJ2-2, with D possibly TRBD1 on 6 matching bases. The V end lost 3 bases, the J end lost 1 base, and 9 bases lay between the germline ends. The CDR3 runs 15 residues. Germline assignment: CDR1 MNHNS and CDR2 SASEGT. The CDR3: CASSDRGRNTGELFF. The CDR3 DNA is TGTGCCAGCAGTGACAGGGGCCGGAACACCGGGGAGCTGTTTTTT.

Of note for this clone: One end of the junction is discordant with germline, which a read error may explain. The rearrangement uses TRBV19 and TRBJ2-5, with D hard to call. The CDR3 totals 12 residues. Germline CDR1 is LNHDA and CDR2 is SQIVND (reference sequence). CDR3 sequence (DNA): TGTGCCAGAAGTAGGCAGCAAGAGACCCAGTACTTC. Its protein is CARSRQQETQYF.

In nucleotides, the CDR3 is TGTGCCAGCAGCTTTCAGGGGGCGCCCGGCTACGAGCAGTACTTC. Translating it yields CASSFQGAPGYEQYF. The chain has TRBV11-2 and TRBJ2-7, with 8 bases fitting TRBD1. V lost 3 bases and J lost 3; bases outside the gene matches: 7. The CDR3 has 15 residues. CDR1 and CDR2 from the germline V gene are SGHAT and FQNNGV.

This chain uses TRBV7-2 with TRBJ1-1; 7 bases fit TRBD1. Germline loops: CDR1 SGHTA, CDR2 FQGNSA. The CDR3 runs to 12 residues. V lost 3 bases, J lost 7 bases, and 2 bases stayed unmatched. This CDR3 reads CASSLGQREAFF. The DNA for the CDR3 is TGTGCCAGCAGCTTGGGACAGCGTGAAGCTTTCTTT.

CDR3 coding DNA: TGTGCCAGCAGCGTAGAGATGCAGGACACTGAAGCTTTCTTT. Protein product: CASSVEMQDTEAFF. This sequence joins TRBV9 and TRBJ1-1, with D unresolved. CDR1 and CDR2 (germline): SGDLS, YYNGEE. Trimming left V 0 bases short and J 3 bases short, with 9 bases between. The CDR3 has 14 amino acids.

The chain is built from TRBV2 and TRBJ1-5; TRBD1 matches at 9 bases. In germline, CDR1 is SNHLY, CDR2 FYNNEI. V lost 4 bases, J lost 2 bases, and 9 bases stayed unmatched. The CDR3 has 17 amino acids. This chain's CDR3 is CASSGNRGLVGNQPQHF. The DNA of the CDR3 is TGTGCCAGCAGTGGAAACAGGGGGCTGGTCGGCAATCAGCCCCAGCATTTT. The full variable domain, its missing parts supplied by reference TRBV2 and TRBJ1-5, is EPEVTQTPSHQVTQMGQEVILRCVPISNHLYFYWYRQILGQKVEFLVSFYNNEISEKSEIFDDQFSVERPDGSNFTLKIRSTKLEDSAMYFCASSGNRGLVGNQPQHFGDGTRLSIL.

The CDR3: CASSLEVGGVTGELFF. Written as DNA, the CDR3 is TGCGCCAGCAGCTTGGAGGTAGGGGGAGTCACCGGGGAGCTGTTTTTT. The V and J genes are TRBV5-1 and TRBJ2-2; D is perhaps TRBD1 (6 bases). Germline V CDR1 and CDR2: SGHRS, YFSETQ. V gave up 0 bases and J gave up 4 bases, with 13 bases separating them. This CDR3 is built from 16 residues.

The CDR3 bases are TGTGCCAGCAGTGAGACGGTCGGTTGGCGAACTGCTAACTATGGCTACACCTTC. It specifies CASSETVGWRTANYGYTF. V usage is TRBV2 and J usage is TRBJ1-2; no clear D gene. The V gene lost 3 bases and the J gene lost 0 bases, with 20 bases spanning the gap. Germline V CDR1 and CDR2: SNHLY, FYNNEI. The length of the CDR3 is 18 residues.

The CDR3: CASSPGLGGELFF. The CDR3 nucleotides are TGCGCCAGCAGCCCGGGGCTGGGCGGGGAGCTGTTTTTT. This chain connects TRBV5-1 to TRBJ2-2; D assignment may be TRBD1 or TRBD2 (5 bases each). The length of the CDR3 is 13 residues. In germline, CDR1 is SGHRS, CDR2 YFSETQ. V dropped 4 bases and J dropped 7 bases, with 11 bases sitting between them.

Here the CDR3 reads CASSLALGQETQYF. In DNA form, the CDR3 reads TGTGCCAGCAGTTTAGCCTTAGGACAAGAGACCCAGTACTTC. This chain connects TRBV28 to TRBJ2-5; no clear D. Germline values: CDR1 MDHEN, CDR2 SYDVKM. Trimming cost V 2 bases and J 2 bases, with 9 bases left between them. The CDR3 sequence is 14 residues long.

This clone has only one observation. The chain carries TRBV19 and TRBJ2-5, with 8 bases that match TRBD1. V was pared by 4 bases and J by 5 bases, with 18 bases of the junction left unmatched. This CDR3 is built from 18 residues. In germline, CDR1 is LNHDA, CDR2 SQIVND (reference sequence). This CDR3 reads CASSSPPLAGGFRETQYF. The DNA of the CDR3 is TGTGCCAGTAGTAGCCCCCCGTTGGCAGGGGGCTTTCGGGAGACCCAGTACTTC.

The V and J genes are TRBV19 and TRBJ2-2; a possible D gene is TRBD1 (6 bases). This CDR3 is built from 18 residues. CDR1 is LNHDA and CDR2 is SQIVND in the germline V gene (reference sequence). Deletions cut 6 bases from V and 3 bases from J, with 23 bases between. In DNA, the CDR3 is TGTGCCAGTAGCTCCCTTACCTTCCTCCAGGGGCACACCGGGGAGCTGTTTTTT. This gives the protein CASSSLTFLQGHTGELFF.

In regard to this clone: Other DNA variants within this sample encode the same CDR3. The chain recombines TRBV5-1 with TRBJ2-7, with D possibly TRBD2 on 6 matching bases. Trimming cost V 4 bases and J 4 bases, with 6 bases left between them. The CDR3 covers 11 residues. The germline V gene has CDR1 SGHRS and CDR2 YFSETQ. The CDR3 DNA reads TGCGCCAGCAGCGGGGGGTACGAGCAGTACTTC. It translates to CASSGGYEQYF.

CDR3 DNA: TGTGCCAGCAGTGAAATAGCGGGAGGGCCGTACACCGGGGAGCTGTTTTTT. This encodes CASSEIAGGPYTGELFF. The V gene is TRBV6-1, the J gene TRBJ2-2; 11 bases match TRBD2. This CDR3 has 17 amino acids. The germline V gene has CDR1 MNHNS and CDR2 SASEGT. J lost 3 bases, V lost 2 bases, and 5 bases had no gene match.

The chain has TRBV25-1 and TRBJ1-2; D is uncertain. Germline V gives CDR1 MGHDK, CDR2 SYGVNS. The V end lost 2 bases, the J end lost 1 base, and 14 bases lay between the germline ends. CDR3 size: 16 residues. The CDR3 here is CASSEGPPGLNYGYTF. The CDR3 DNA reads as TGTGCCAGCAGTGAAGGTCCCCCTGGGCTTAACTATGGCTACACCTTC.

This chain joins TRBV27 and TRBJ1-1; D remains ambiguous. The CDR3 loop spans 15 amino acids. Deletions cut 2 bases from V and 1 base from J, with 11 bases between. The germline V gene has CDR1 MNHEY and CDR2 SMNVEV (reference sequence). The CDR3 protein is CASSLQHEKNTEAFF. The CDR3 DNA reads as TGTGCCAGCAGTTTACAGCACGAAAAGAACACTGAAGCTTTCTTT.

The V gene is TRBV5-1, the J gene TRBJ2-7; 13 bases align to TRBD2. The ends lost 3 bases at V and 5 bases at J; junction bases unmatched: 8. Germline V gene sequence: CDR1 SGHRS, CDR2 YFSETQ. The CDR3 length is 16 residues. CDR3 nucleotide sequence: TGCGCCAGCAGCTCACTAGCGGGAGGGCCATCTGACGAGCAGTACTTC. It codes for CASSSLAGGPSDEQYF.

This clone showed up just a few times. The sample has other DNA sequences that encode this CDR3 too. V usage is TRBV18 and J usage is TRBJ2-7, with D possibly being TRBD1 or TRBD2 (5 bases each). Trimming took 0 bases from V and 3 from J, leaving 9 bases between them. This CDR3 is 14 amino acids long. CDR1 KGHSH and CDR2 LQKENI come from the germline V gene. The CDR3 coding sequence is TGTGCCAGCTCACCACCCTTGGGGGTCTACGAGCAGTACTTC. Translated, it gives CASSPPLGVYEQYF. The full variable domain, in which reference TRBV18 and TRBJ2-7 provide the parts outside the CDR3, is NAGVMQNPRHLVRRRGQEARLRCSPMKGHSHVYWYRQLPEEGLKFMVYLQKENIIDESGMPKERFSAEFPKEGPSILRIQQVVRGDSAAYFCASSPPLGVYEQYFGPGTRLTVT.

The CDR3 nucleotides read TGTGCCAGCAGCTCCCCATTTAGGCAGGGCAGCTATGGCTACACCTTC. This codes for CASSSPFRQGSYGYTF. This sequence joins TRBV5-6 and TRBJ1-2; a possible D gene is TRBD1 (5 bases). Trimming cost V 3 bases and J 4 bases, with 19 bases left between them. The germline CDR1 and CDR2 sequences are SGHDT and YYEEEE. CDR3 length: 16 residues.

This chain uses TRBV27 with TRBJ2-3; D gene uncertain. Trimming removed 0 bases at V and 5 bases at J, with 3 bases between. Germline CDR1 reads MNHEY; CDR2 reads SMNVEV (reference sequence). The length of the CDR3 is 12 residues. CDR3 sequence reads: CASSLSRDTQYF. In DNA, the CDR3 is TGTGCCAGCAGTTTATCCAGAGATACGCAGTATTTT.

Note on this clone: Within the sample, other DNA sequences also encode this same CDR3. The chain is built from TRBV29-1 and TRBJ2-7, with 8 bases fitting TRBD2. CDR1 is SQVTM, CDR2 ANQGSEA, per germline. There are 12 residues in the CDR3. Unmatched junction bases numbered 4, after V lost 6 bases and J lost 3 bases. The CDR3 loop reads CSVRGVGYEQYF. As DNA, the CDR3 is TGCAGCGTGCGGGGGGTAGGCTACGAGCAGTACTTC.

The chain carries TRBV4-2 and TRBJ2-7, with 8 positions matching TRBD1. J lost 3 bases, V lost 1 base, and 2 bases had no gene match. This CDR3 has 14 residues. Looked up from germline, CDR1 is LGHNA and CDR2 is YNFKEQ. The CDR3 here is CASSQGTGRYEQYF. The CDR3 bases are TGTGCCAGCAGCCAAGGGACAGGGCGCTACGAGCAGTACTTC.

V gene TRBV28 combines with J gene TRBJ1-2; 11 bases agree with TRBD1. The CDR3 length is 16 residues. J was trimmed by 7 bases and V by 5 bases; bases with no gene match: 12. From germline, CDR1 is MDHEN and CDR2 SYDVKM. CDR3 loop: CASSLLHTGTGGGYTF. In DNA, the CDR3 is TGTGCCAGCAGTCTACTACACACCGGGACAGGGGGTGGCTACACCTTC.

In this sample, this clone turned up a few times. Other DNA variants within this sample encode the same CDR3. This chain connects TRBV27 to TRBJ2-1; D is perhaps TRBD2 (5 bases). The CDR3 is 14 amino acids. From germline, CDR1 is MNHEY and CDR2 SMNVEV (reference sequence). Trimming removed 3 bases at V and 1 base at J, with 7 bases between. CDR3 amino acids: CASSLGGSYNEQFF. CDR3 coding DNA: TGTGCCAGCAGTTTGGGCGGGTCCTACAATGAGCAGTTCTTC.

The chain recombines TRBV4-1 with TRBJ2-1, with 9 bases identical to TRBD1. CDR1 MGHRA and CDR2 YSYEKL come from the germline V gene. V lost 3 bases to trimming and J lost 5 bases; unmatched junction nucleotides: 14. This CDR3 spans 18 amino acids. The DNA for the CDR3 is TGCGCCAGCAGCCACCCTCTCCGGGACAGGGTTTCGAACAATGAGCAGTTCTTC. This gives the protein CASSHPLRDRVSNNEQFF.

In this sample, this clone turned up once. The genes are TRBV7-8 and TRBJ1-1; D remains unclear. V was pared by 0 bases and J by 1 base, with 18 bases between. Germline lookup yields CDR1 SGHVS and CDR2 FQNEAQ. The CDR3 loop spans 18 amino acids. In DNA, the CDR3 is TGTGCCAGCAGCTTAGCGAGGGCGTCAGGCCGGCCGAACACTGAAGCTTTCTTT. Translating it yields CASSLARASGRPNTEAFF.

This chain joins TRBV7-9 and TRBJ2-3, with D perhaps matching TRBD2 (5 bases). Looked up from germline, CDR1 is SEHNR and CDR2 is FQNEAQ (reference sequence). The germline V and J ends were trimmed by 1 base and 4 bases, with 9 bases remaining between them. The CDR3 has 14 amino acids. CDR3 sequence: CASSLDAGSDTQYF. CDR3 coding DNA: TGTGCCAGCAGCTTAGATGCGGGTTCAGATACGCAGTATTTT.

The genes are TRBV4-2 and TRBJ2-2, with D perhaps TRBD2 (6 bases). The ends were cut back, 0 bases at V and 2 bases at J, with 13 bases in the middle. The germline V gene has CDR1 LGHNA and CDR2 YNFKEQ. The CDR3 runs 17 residues. CDR3 coding DNA: TGTGCCAGCAGCCAAGAGGGGGGAGAGGTAAACACCGGGGAGCTGTTTTTT. Translation gives CASSQEGGEVNTGELFF.

This clone has only one observation. This chain uses TRBV7-3 with TRBJ2-1; perhaps TRBD2 as D (5 bases). V shed 3 bases and J shed 0 bases, with 9 bases lying between them. The CDR3 consists of 15 residues. Per the germline V gene, CDR1 is SGHTA and CDR2 is FQGTGA. The chain's CDR3 is CASSLEASSYNEQFF. The CDR3 DNA reads TGTGCCAGCAGCTTGGAGGCCAGCTCCTACAATGAGCAGTTCTTC.

On this clone: One end of the junction varies from germline; a read error may be responsible. The V gene is TRBV5-4, the J gene TRBJ2-2, with D possibly TRBD2 on 5 matching bases. From germline, CDR1 is SGHNT and CDR2 YYREEE (reference sequence). The CDR3 covers 16 residues. The CDR3 loop is CASSLALAFNTGELFF. The CDR3 region has the DNA TGCGCCAGCAGCCTGGCGCTAGCCTTCAACACCGGGGAGCTGTTTTTT.